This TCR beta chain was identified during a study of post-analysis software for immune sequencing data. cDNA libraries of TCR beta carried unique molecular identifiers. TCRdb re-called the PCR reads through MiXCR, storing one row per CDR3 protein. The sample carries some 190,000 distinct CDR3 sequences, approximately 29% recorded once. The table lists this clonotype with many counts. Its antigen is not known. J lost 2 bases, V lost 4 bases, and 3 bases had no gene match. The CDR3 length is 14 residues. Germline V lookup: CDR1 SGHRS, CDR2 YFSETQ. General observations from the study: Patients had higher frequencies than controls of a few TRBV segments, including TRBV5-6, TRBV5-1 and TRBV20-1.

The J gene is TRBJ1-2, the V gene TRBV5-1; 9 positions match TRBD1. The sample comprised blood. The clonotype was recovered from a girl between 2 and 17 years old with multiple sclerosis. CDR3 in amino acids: CASSRGTGNYGYTF. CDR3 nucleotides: TGCGCCAGCAGCCGTGGGACAGGGAACTATGGCTACACCTTC.